The clone carrying this T cell receptor beta chain was recorded a few times. This record comes from a study of cytomegalovirus exposure and HLA in healthy donors. 60 Vbeta and 13 Jbeta primers were used in PCR. Clones were read by immunoSEQ multiplex PCR, and TCRdb kept only the in-frame ones, dropping some. The sample holds 100,000 to 150,000 clones, around 68% seen once. CDR1 is SGHVS, CDR2 FQNEAQ, per germline. The germline V and J ends were trimmed by 5 bases and 3 bases, with 5 bases remaining between them. This CDR3 is 12 amino acids long. The specimen was PBMCs. This TCR derives from a man between 35 and 55 years old in good health and CMV-seropositive. The gene calls are TRBV7-8 and TRBJ1-5; no clear D gene. The CDR3 region has the DNA TGTGCCAGCAGCCCCTTCAATCAGCCCCAGCATTTT. Amino acid sequence: CASSPFNQPQHF. Together with reference TRBV7-8 and TRBJ1-5, the CDR3 gives the full variable domain: GAGVSQSPRYKVAKRGQDVALRCDPISGHVSLFWYQQALGQGPEFLTYFQNEAQLDKSGLPSDRFFAERPEGSVSTLKIQRTQQEDSAVYLCASSPFNQPQHFGDGTRLSIL.